The 10 T cell receptor beta chains presented below share a single source sample, sequenced in a study of cytomegalovirus exposure and HLA in healthy donors. The PCR was carried out with 60 Vbeta primers and 13 Jbeta primers. Profiled with immunoSEQ multiplex PCR; TCRdb holds only in-frame clones, not every one. The table lists a few hundred thousand clones, 85% to 95% of them singletons. The sample consisted of PBMCs. The receptors were sampled from a girl aged 2-9 years in good health and CMV-seronegative.

The chain is built from TRBV4-1 and TRBJ2-5, with 9 bases matching TRBD1. The V and J ends lost 2 bases and 6 bases, in that order; junction bases with no gene match: 10. The CDR3 is 16 residues long. CDR1 is MGHRA, CDR2 YSYEKL, per germline. CDR3 residues: CASSQPSLGTGQTQYF. In DNA form, the CDR3 reads TGCGCCAGCAGCCAACCCTCCCTTGGGACAGGGCAGACCCAGTACTTC.

This chain links TRBV6-5 with TRBJ1-2; no definite D call. Trimming took off 5 bases at V and 5 bases at J, with 9 bases between the two ends. This CDR3 has 12 residues. CDR1 MNHEY and CDR2 SVGAGI come from the germline V gene. The CDR3 here is CASSAASYGYTF. The CDR3 nucleotides are TGTGCCAGCAGTGCCGCCAGTTATGGCTACACCTTC.

Regarding this clone: Because the CDR3 is missing its conserved closing phenylalanine or tryptophan, this is likely a read error. This chain uses TRBV6-5 with TRBJ2-7; 13 bases are a match to TRBD2. The V segment lost 6 bases and the J segment 9 bases; nucleotides outside the gene matches: 2. Germline assignment: CDR1 MNHEY and CDR2 SVGAGI. This CDR3 has 12 residues. CDR3 sequence: CASRRTSGGQYL. The CDR3 DNA sequence: TGTGCCAGCAGGCGGACTAGCGGGGGGCAGTACCTC.

This chain joins TRBV18 and TRBJ2-7; TRBD2 matches 13 bases. Trimming at V came to 6 bases and at J to 9 bases, leaving 8 bases not matched to a gene. The CDR3 covers 14 residues. CDR1 KGHSH and CDR2 LQKENI come from the germline V gene. The CDR3 loop reads CASSPGLAGEGQYF. The CDR3 coding sequence is TGTGCCAGCTCTCCTGGACTAGCGGGAGAGGGGCAGTACTTC.

This chain connects TRBV9 to TRBJ1-3; no reliable D call. The germline CDR1 and CDR2 sequences are SGDLS and YYNGEE. The CDR3 covers 16 residues. V lost 3 bases and J 0 bases, leaving 13 bases between the germline ends. The CDR3 DNA follows: TGTGCCAGCAGCGGTGGGAGTTCGAGCTCTGGAAACACCATATATTTT. Translation gives CASSGGSSSSGNTIYF.

The rearrangement uses TRBV11-2 and TRBJ2-7, with TRBD1 as a possible D gene (6 bases). Germline V lookup: CDR1 SGHAT, CDR2 FQNNGV. The CDR3 spans 16 residues. V was shortened by 6 bases and J by 6 bases, with 24 bases between the two germline ends. The CDR3 coding sequence is TGTGCCAGCAGTTACGCCGGCCGATGGGACAACCTCGAGCAGTACTTC. Its protein is CASSYAGRWDNLEQYF.

This chain uses TRBV2 with TRBJ2-1; D remains unclear. CDR3 length: 12 residues. V was clipped by 6 bases and J by 5 bases, with 8 bases between them. The germline gives CDR1 SNHLY, CDR2 FYNNEI. The CDR3 DNA sequence: TGTGCCAGCAGGAAGAGTAACAATGAGCAGTTCTTC. Encoded protein: CASRKSNNEQFF.

Remarks on this clone: Other DNA sequences from this sample encode an identical CDR3 as well. The rearrangement joins TRBV5-6 to TRBJ1-1, with 7 bases identical to TRBD1. This CDR3 is 14 amino acids long. Per germline, CDR1 SGHDT and CDR2 YYEEEE. V was clipped by 2 bases and J by 4 bases; unmatched bases: 5. The CDR3 DNA reads as TGTGCCAGCAGCTTTGGCCAGGGGGGCACTGAAGCTTTCTTT. Its translation is CASSFGQGGTEAFF.

The chain employs TRBV4-1 and TRBJ2-2, with a possible D match to TRBD1 (5 bases). There are 14 residues in the CDR3. Germline V gene sequence: CDR1 MGHRA, CDR2 YSYEKL. Trimming pared 3 bases from V and 6 bases from J, leaving 11 bases between. CDR3 nucleotides: TGCGCCAGCAGCCATTCAGGGTCCCCCGGGGAGCTGTTTTTT. Translated, it gives CASSHSGSPGELFF.

This chain connects TRBV18 to TRBJ2-3, with TRBD2 matching 7 bases. The ends lost 0 bases at V and 1 base at J; junction bases unmatched: 4. The CDR3 runs to 16 residues. CDR1 KGHSH and CDR2 LQKENI come from the germline V gene. CDR3 nucleotide sequence: TGTGCCAGCTCACCACCCCTAGCGGTAGGCACAGATACGCAGTATTTT. Translating it yields CASSPPLAVGTDTQYF.